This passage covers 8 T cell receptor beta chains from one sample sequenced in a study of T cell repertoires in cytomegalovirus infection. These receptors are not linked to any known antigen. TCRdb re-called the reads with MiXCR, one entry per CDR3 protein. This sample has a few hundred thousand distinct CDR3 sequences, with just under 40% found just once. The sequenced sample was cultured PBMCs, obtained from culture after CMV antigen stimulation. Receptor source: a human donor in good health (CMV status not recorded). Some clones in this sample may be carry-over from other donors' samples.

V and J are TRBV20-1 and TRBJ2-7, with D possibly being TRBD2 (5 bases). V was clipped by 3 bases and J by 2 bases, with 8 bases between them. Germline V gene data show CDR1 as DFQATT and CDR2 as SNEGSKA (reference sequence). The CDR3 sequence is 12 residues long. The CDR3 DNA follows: TGCAGTGCTAGGCCGGGGACCTACGAGCAGTACTTC. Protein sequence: CSARPGTYEQYF.

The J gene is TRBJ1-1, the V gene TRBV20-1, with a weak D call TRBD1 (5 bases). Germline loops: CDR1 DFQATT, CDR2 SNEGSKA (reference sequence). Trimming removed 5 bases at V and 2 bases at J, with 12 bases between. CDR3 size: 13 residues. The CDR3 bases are TGCAGTGCTCCGAGACAGCTTAACACTGAAGCTTTCTTT. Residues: CSAPRQLNTEAFF.

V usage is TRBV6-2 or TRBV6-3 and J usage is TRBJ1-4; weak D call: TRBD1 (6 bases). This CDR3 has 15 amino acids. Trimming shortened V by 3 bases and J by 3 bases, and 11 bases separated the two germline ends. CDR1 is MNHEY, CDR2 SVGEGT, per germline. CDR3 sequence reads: CASSYAGASNEKLFF. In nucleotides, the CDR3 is TGTGCCAGCAGTTATGCAGGGGCATCTAATGAAAAACTGTTTTTT.

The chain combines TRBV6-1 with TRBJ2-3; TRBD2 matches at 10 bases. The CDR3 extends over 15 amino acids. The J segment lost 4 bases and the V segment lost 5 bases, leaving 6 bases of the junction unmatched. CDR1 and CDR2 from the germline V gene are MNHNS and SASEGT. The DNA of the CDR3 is TGTGCCAGCAGTTTAGAGCGGGGGGGATCAGATACGCAGTATTTT. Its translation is CASSLERGGSDTQYF.

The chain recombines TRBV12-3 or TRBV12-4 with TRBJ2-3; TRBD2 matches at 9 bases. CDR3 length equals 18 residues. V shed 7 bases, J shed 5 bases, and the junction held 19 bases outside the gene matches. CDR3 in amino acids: CASNEVPGAGGLGDTQYF. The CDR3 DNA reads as TGTGCCAGCAACGAAGTTCCCGGGGCGGGGGGGCTTGGAGATACGCAGTATTTT.

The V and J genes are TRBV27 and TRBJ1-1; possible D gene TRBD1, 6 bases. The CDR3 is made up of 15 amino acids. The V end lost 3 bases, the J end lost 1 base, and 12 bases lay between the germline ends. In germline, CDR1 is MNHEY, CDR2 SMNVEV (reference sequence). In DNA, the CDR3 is TGTGCCAGCAGTTTCCTGGCAGGGGCGAACACTGAAGCTTTCTTT. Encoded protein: CASSFLAGANTEAFF.

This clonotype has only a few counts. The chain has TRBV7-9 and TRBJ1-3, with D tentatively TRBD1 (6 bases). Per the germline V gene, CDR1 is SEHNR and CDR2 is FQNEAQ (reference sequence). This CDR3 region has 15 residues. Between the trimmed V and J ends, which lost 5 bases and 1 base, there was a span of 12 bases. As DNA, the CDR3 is TGTGCCAGCAGCCGTGGACAGATATCTGGAAACACCATATATTTT. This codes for CASSRGQISGNTIYF. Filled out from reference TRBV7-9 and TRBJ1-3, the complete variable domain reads DTGVSQNPRHKITKRGQNVTFRCDPISEHNRLYWYRQTLGQGPEFLTYFQNEAQLEKSRLLSDRFSAERPKGSFSTLEIQRTEQGDSAMYLCASSRGQISGNTIYFGEGSWLTVV.

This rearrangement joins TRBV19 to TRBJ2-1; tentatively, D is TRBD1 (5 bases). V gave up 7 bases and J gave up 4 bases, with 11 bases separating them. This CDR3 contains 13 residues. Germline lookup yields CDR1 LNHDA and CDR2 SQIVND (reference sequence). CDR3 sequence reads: CASTPGSYNEQFF. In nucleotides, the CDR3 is TGTGCCAGTACCCCAGGGTCTTACAATGAGCAGTTCTTC.